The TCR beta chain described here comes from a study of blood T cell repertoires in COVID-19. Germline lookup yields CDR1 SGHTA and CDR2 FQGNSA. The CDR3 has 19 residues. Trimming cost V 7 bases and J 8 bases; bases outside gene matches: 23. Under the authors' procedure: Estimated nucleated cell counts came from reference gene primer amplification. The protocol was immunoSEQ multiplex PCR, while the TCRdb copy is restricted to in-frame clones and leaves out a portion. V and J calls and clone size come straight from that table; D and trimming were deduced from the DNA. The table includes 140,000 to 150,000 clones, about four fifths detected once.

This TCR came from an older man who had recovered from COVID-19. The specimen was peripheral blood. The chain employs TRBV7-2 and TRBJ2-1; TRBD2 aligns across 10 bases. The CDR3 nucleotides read TGTGCCAGCACCTCCATAGCCGGACTAGCGGAAGGGCCCGGCGATGAGCAGTTCTTC. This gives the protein CASTSIAGLAEGPGDEQFF.